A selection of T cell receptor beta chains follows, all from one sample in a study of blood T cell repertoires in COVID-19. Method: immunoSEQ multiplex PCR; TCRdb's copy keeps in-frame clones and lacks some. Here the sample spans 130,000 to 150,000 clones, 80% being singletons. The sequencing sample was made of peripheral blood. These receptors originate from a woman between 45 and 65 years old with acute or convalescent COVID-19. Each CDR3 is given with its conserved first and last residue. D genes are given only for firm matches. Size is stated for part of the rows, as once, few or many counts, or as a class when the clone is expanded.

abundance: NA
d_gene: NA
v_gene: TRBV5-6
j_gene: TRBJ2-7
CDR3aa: CASSLGGAREQYF
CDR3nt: TGTGCCAGCAGCTTAGGGGGGGCGAGGGAGCAGTACTTC

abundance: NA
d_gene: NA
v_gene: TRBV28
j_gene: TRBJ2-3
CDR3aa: CASSGPSTDTQYF
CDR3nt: TGTGCCAGCAGTGGCCCTAGCACAGATACGCAGTATTTT

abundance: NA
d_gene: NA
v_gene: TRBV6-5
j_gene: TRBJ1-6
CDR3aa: CASTRNSPLHF
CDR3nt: TGTGCCAGCACACGGAATTCACCCCTCCACTTT

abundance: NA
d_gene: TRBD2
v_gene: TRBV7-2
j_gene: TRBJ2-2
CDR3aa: CASRLAVPGELFF
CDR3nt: TGTGCCAGCAGACTAGCGGTTCCCGGGGAGCTGTTTTTT

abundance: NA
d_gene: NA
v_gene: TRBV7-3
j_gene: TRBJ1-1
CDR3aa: CASSPQAGTEAFF
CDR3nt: TGTGCCAGCAGCCCCCAGGCCGGAACTGAAGCTTTCTTT

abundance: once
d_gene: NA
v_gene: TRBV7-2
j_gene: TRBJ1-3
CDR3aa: CASSLVQYSGNTIYF
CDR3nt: TGTGCCAGCAGCTTAGTCCAGTACTCTGGAAACACCATATATTTT

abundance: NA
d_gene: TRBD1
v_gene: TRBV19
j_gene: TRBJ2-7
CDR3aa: CASSIVSPTSRDRGYEQYF
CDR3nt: TGTGCCAGTAGTATAGTTTCCCCAACCAGCCGGGACAGGGGTTACGAGCAGTACTTC

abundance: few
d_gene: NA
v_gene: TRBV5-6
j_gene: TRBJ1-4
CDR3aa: CASSPYGGARDNEKLFF
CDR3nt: TGTGCCAGCAGCCCCTATGGGGGGGCGCGGGATAATGAAAAACTGTTTTTT

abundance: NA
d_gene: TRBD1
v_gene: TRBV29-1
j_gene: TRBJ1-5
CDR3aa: CSAGDRSNQPQHF
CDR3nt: TGCAGCGCGGGGGACAGATCGAATCAGCCCCAGCATTTT

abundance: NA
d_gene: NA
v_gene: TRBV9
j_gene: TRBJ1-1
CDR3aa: CASSPNGRGEAFF
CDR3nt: TGTGCCAGCAGCCCAAACGGACGGGGAGAAGCTTTCTTT

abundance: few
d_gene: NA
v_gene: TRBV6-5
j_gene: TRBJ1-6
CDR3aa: CASSYRGNSPLHF
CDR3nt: TGTGCCAGCAGTTACCGGGGAAATTCACCCCTCCACTTT

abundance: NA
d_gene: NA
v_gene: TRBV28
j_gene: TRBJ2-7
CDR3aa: CASSSPGGGYEQYF
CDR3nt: TGTGCCAGCAGTTCCCCGGGTGGCGGCTACGAGCAGTACTTC

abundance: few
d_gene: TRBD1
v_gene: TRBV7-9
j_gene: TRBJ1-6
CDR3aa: CASSQGVSSYNSPLHF
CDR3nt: TGTGCCAGCAGCCAGGGGGTGAGCTCCTATAATTCACCCCTCCACTTT

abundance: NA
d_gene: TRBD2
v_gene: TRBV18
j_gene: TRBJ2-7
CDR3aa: CASSPGGRREQYF
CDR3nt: TGTGCCAGCTCGCCGGGAGGGCGTCGGGAGCAGTACTTC

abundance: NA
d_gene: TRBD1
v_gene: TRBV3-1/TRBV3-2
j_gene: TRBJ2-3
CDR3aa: CASSQALRGRIDTQYF
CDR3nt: TGTGCCAGCAGCCAAGCGTTGAGGGGGCGTATAGATACGCAGTATTTT

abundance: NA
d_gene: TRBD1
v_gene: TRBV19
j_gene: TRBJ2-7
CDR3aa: CASRDTGDLSYEQYF
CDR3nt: TGTGCCAGTAGAGATACAGGGGACCTTTCCTACGAGCAGTACTTC

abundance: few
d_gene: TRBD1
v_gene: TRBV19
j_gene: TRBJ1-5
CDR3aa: CASTGRGQGNQPQHF
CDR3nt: TGTGCCAGTACGGGCAGGGGGCAGGGCAATCAGCCCCAGCATTTT

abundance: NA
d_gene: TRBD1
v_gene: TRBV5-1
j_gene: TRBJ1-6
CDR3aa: CASSGPGQGYSPLHF
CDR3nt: TGCGCCAGCAGCGGGCCGGGACAGGGATATTCACCCCTCCACTTT

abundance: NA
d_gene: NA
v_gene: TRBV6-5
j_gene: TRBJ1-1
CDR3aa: CASSPYGNTEAFF
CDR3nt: TGTGCCAGCAGTCCCTATGGGAACACTGAAGCTTTCTTT

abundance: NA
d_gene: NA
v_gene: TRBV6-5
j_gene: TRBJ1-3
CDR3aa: CASWTANGNTIYF
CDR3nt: TGTGCCAGCTGGACAGCTAATGGAAACACCATATATTTT

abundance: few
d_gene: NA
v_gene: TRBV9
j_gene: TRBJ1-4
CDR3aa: CASSVAPTNEKLFF
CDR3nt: TGTGCCAGCAGCGTAGCCCCTACTAATGAAAAACTGTTTTTT

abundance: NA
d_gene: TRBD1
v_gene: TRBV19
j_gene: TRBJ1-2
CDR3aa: CASSIGQGEYYGYTF
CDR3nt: TGTGCCAGTAGTATAGGCCAGGGGGAGTACTATGGCTACACCTTC

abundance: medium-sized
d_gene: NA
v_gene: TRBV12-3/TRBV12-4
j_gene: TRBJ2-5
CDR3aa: CASTGTRKGTQYF
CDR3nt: TGTGCCAGCACCGGGACAAGAAAGGGGACCCAGTACTTC

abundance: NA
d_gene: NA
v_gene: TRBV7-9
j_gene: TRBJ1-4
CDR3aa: CASRFGGNEKLFF
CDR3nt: TGTGCCAGCAGATTTGGGGGGAACGAAAAACTGTTTTTT

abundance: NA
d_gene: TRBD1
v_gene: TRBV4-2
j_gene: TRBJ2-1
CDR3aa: CASSQGVTGLFF
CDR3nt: TGTGCCAGCAGCCAAGGCGTGACAGGGCTGTTCTTC

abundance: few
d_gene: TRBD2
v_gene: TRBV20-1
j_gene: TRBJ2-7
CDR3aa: CSASSGYSSYEQYF
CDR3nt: TGCAGTGCTAGTAGCGGGTACAGCTCCTACGAGCAGTACTTC

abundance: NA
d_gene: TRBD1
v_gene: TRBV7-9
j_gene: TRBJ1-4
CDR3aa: CASSFGTENEKLFF
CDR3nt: TGTGCCAGCAGCTTTGGGACAGAGAATGAAAAACTGTTTTTT

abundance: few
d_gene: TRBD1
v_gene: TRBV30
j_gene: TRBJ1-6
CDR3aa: CAWSGQGNSPLHF
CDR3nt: TGTGCCTGGAGTGGACAGGGAAATTCACCCCTCCACTTT

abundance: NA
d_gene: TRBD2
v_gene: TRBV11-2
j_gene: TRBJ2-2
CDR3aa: CASSFASGDTGELFF
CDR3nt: TGTGCCAGCAGCTTTGCTAGCGGGGACACCGGGGAGCTGTTTTTT

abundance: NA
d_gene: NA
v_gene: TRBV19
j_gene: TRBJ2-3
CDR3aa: CASSRGSRTDTQYF
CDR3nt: TGTGCCAGTAGTAGAGGATCTAGAACAGATACGCAGTATTTT

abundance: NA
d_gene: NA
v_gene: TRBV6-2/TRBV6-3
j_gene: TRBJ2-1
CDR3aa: CASSWRGTYNEQFF
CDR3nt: TGTGCCAGCAGTTGGCGGGGTACCTACAATGAGCAGTTCTTC

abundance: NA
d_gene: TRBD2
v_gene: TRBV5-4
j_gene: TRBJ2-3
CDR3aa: CASSPPWGGSTDTQYF
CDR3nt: TGTGCCAGCAGCCCCCCGTGGGGGGGTAGCACAGATACGCAGTATTTT

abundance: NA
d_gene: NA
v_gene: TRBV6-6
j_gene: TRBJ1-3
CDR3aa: CASTPTSSGNTIYF
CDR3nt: TGTGCCAGCACCCCAACGAGCTCTGGAAACACCATATATTTT

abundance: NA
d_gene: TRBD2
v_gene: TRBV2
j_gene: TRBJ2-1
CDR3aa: CASRPLLAGALNEQFF
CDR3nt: TGTGCCAGCAGGCCCCTACTAGCGGGGGCCCTAAATGAGCAGTTCTTC

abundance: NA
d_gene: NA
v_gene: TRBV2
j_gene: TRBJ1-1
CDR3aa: CASSIGEAFF
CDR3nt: TGTGCCAGCAGCATCGGTGAAGCTTTCTTT

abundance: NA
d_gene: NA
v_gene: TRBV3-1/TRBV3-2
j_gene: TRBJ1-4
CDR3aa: CASSHRTRGVNEKLFF
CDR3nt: TGTGCCAGCAGCCACAGGACGCGGGGGGTAAATGAAAAACTGTTTTTT

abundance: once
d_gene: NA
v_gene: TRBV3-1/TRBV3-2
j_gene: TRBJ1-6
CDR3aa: CASSQVGAGDSPLHF
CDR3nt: TGTGCCAGCAGCCAAGTGGGGGCGGGTGATTCACCCCTCCACTTT

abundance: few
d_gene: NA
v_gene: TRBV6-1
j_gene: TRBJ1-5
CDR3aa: CASSEGERGRAYSNQPQHF
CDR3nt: TGTGCCAGCAGTGAAGGGGAGCGGGGGCGGGCTTATAGCAATCAGCCCCAGCATTTT

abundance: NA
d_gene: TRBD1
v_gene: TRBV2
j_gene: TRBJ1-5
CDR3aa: CASSLQGINQPQHF
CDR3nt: TGTGCCAGCAGCCTACAGGGGATCAATCAGCCCCAGCATTTT

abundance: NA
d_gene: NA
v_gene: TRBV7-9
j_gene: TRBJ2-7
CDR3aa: CASSPQVSGASYEQYF
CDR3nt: TGTGCCAGCAGCCCCCAGGTCTCAGGGGCCTCCTACGAGCAGTACTTC

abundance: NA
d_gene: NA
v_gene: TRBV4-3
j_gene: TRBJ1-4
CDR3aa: CASSQDAGAPPTNEKLFF
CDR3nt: TGCGCCAGCAGCCAAGATGCGGGGGCGCCTCCAACTAATGAAAAACTGTTTTTT

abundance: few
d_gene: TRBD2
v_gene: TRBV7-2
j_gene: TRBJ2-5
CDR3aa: CASSLGGGALGSAETQYF
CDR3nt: TGTGCCAGCAGCTTAGGCGGGGGGGCTTTGGGTTCCGCAGAGACCCAGTACTTC

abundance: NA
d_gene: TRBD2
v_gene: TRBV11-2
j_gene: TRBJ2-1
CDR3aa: CASSLDRLAGVYNEQFF
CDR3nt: TGTGCCAGCAGCTTAGATCGTCTAGCGGGGGTTTACAATGAGCAGTTCTTC

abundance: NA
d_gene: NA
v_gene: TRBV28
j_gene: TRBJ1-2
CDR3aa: CASSGIKHHSF
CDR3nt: TGTGCCAGCAGCGGAATAAAACACCACAGTTTC

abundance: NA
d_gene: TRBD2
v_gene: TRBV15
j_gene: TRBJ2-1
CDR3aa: CATSRGPLAGIGNEQFF
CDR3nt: TGTGCCACCAGCAGAGGCCCACTAGCGGGGATCGGCAATGAGCAGTTCTTC

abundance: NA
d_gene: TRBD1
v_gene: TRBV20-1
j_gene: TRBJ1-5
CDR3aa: CSASFGTGGRFPYSNQPQHF
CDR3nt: TGCAGTGCTAGTTTCGGGACAGGGGGCCGATTCCCGTATAGCAATCAGCCCCAGCATTTT

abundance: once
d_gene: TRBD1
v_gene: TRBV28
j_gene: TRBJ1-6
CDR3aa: CASSFGTDQLFLHF
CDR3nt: TGTGCCAGCAGTTTTGGGACAGATCAATTGTTCCTCCACTTT

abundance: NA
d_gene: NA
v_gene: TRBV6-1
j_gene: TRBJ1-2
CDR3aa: CASSEAWGEGYGYTF
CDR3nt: TGTGCCAGCAGTGAAGCTTGGGGTGAGGGCTATGGCTACACCTTC

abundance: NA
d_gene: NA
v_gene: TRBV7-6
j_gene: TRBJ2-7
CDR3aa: CASSATQGYEQYF
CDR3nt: TGTGCCAGCAGCGCGACACAGGGCTACGAGCAGTACTTC

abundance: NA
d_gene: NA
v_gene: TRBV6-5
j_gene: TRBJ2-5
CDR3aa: CASSYSGVQIQETQYF
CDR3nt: TGTGCCAGCAGTTACTCGGGAGTACAGATACAAGAGACCCAGTACTTC

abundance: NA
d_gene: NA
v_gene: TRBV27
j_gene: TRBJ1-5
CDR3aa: CASSFRRSNQPQHF
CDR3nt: TGTGCCAGCAGTTTTAGGCGGAGTAATCAGCCCCAGCATTTT

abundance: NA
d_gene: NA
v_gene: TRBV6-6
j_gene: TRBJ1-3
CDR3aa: CASSYGGVSGNTIYF
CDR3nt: TGTGCCAGCAGTTACGGGGGGGTCTCTGGAAACACCATATATTTT

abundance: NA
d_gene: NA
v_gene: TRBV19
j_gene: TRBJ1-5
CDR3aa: CASSIRQNQPQHF
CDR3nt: TGTGCCAGTAGTATTCGACAGAATCAGCCCCAGCATTTT

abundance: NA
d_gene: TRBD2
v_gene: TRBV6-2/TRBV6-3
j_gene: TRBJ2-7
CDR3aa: CASSSLAGPSYEQYF
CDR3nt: TGTGCCAGCAGCTCTCTAGCGGGGCCCTCCTACGAGCAGTACTTC

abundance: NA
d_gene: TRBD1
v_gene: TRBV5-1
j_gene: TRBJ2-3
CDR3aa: CASSYGTGRKDTQYF
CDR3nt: TGCGCCAGCAGCTACGGGACAGGGAGGAAAGATACGCAGTATTTT

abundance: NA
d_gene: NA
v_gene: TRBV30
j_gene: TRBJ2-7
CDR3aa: CAWSTSGWEQYF
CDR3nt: TGTGCCTGGAGTACGTCAGGGTGGGAGCAGTACTTC

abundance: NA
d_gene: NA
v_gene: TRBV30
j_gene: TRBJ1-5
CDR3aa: CAWSGGPRQPQHF
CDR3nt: TGTGCCTGGAGCGGGGGGCCCCGACAGCCCCAGCATTTT